Listed below are T cell receptor beta chains from one sample, sequenced in a study of T cell responses to AZD1222 COVID-19 vaccine. Data came from immunoSEQ multiplex PCR; TCRdb stores just in-frame clones and leaves some out. The sample includes about 180,000 clones, almost 90% seen only once; the top ten take approximately 0.49%. This sample comprised peripheral blood, obtained on day 0 of AZD1222 vaccination. The receptors come from an adult in good health. The CDR3 runs from the conserved cysteine through the conserved F or W. A D gene is named only where the DNA matches it firmly. Size is stated for part of the rows, as once, few or many counts, or as a class when the clone is expanded.

V gene	clone size	J gene	D gene	CDR3 protein	CDR3 DNA
TRBV3-1/TRBV3-2	.	TRBJ1-5	.	CASSQGRGSNQPQHF	TGTGCCAGCAGCCAAGGCCGGGGGAGCAATCAGCCCCAGCATTTT
TRBV5-1	.	TRBJ1-5	.	CARLNQPQHF	TGCGCCAGGCTTAATCAGCCCCAGCATTTT
TRBV27	once	TRBJ1-1	TRBD1	CASSLCDRGVNTEAFF	TGTGCCAGCAGTTTATGCGACAGGGGGGTGAACACTGAAGCTTTCTTT
TRBV6-1	.	TRBJ2-7	.	CASSESGRISYEQYF	TGTGCCAGCAGTGAATCGGGCAGGATCTCCTACGAGCAGTACTTC
TRBV11-3	once	TRBJ2-1	TRBD2	CASSLSGGREQFF	TGTGCCAGCAGCCTGAGCGGGGGGCGGGAGCAGTTCTTC
TRBV27	.	TRBJ2-7	.	CASSSPERVSSYEQYF	TGTGCCAGCAGTTCCCCGGAGCGGGTCAGCTCCTACGAGCAGTACTTC
TRBV28	.	TRBJ1-5	.	CASSFLGYSNQPQHF	TGTGCCAGCAGTTTTTTGGGTTATAGCAATCAGCCCCAGCATTTT
TRBV5-8	.	TRBJ1-1	.	CASSWGRGTEAFF	TGTGCCAGCAGCTGGGGGAGGGGCACTGAAGCTTTCTTT
TRBV10-3	.	TRBJ1-2	.	CAISDEGHYGYTF	TGTGCCATCAGTGATGAGGGACACTATGGCTACACCTTC
TRBV28	.	TRBJ1-5	.	CASSRRLGPQHF	TGTGCCAGCAGTCGCCGGTTAGGGCCCCAGCATTTT
TRBV19	once	TRBJ2-7	.	CASSPPSHEQYF	TGTGCCAGTAGTCCCCCGTCGCACGAGCAGTACTTC
TRBV10-1	.	TRBJ2-2	TRBD2	CASSRGLAGLNTGELFF	TGCGCCAGCAGCCGGGGACTAGCGGGGTTGAACACCGGGGAGCTGTTTTTT
TRBV6-5	.	TRBJ1-5	.	CASSPPGGGQPQHF	TGTGCCAGCAGTCCCCCTGGTGGGGGTCAGCCCCAGCATTTT
TRBV4-2	once	TRBJ1-6	.	CASSQDRMGRGHNSPLHF	TGTGCCAGCAGCCAAGATCGAATGGGGAGGGGCCATAATTCACCCCTCCACTTT
TRBV7-2	.	TRBJ2-2	.	CASRRDSITGELFF	TGTGCCAGTCGCCGGGACTCGATCACCGGGGAGCTGTTTTTT
TRBV28	.	TRBJ1-2	.	CASSSGRGRGGYTF	TGTGCCAGCAGTTCCGGGAGAGGGCGCGGTGGCTACACCTTC
TRBV7-3	.	TRBJ2-3	TRBD1	CASSYGTGADTQYF	TGTGCCAGCAGCTATGGGACAGGCGCAGATACGCAGTATTTT
TRBV4-3	.	TRBJ2-6	TRBD1	CASSQDWDRAVAGANVLTF	TGCGCCAGCAGCCAAGACTGGGACAGGGCTGTCGCTGGGGCCAACGTCCTGACTTTC
TRBV6-6	.	TRBJ2-3	TRBD2	CASSYFLADGDTQYF	TGTGCCAGCAGTTACTTCCTAGCGGATGGAGATACGCAGTATTTT
TRBV6-5	.	TRBJ1-2	.	CASIIGSPANYGYTF	TGTGCCAGCATCATCGGGTCCCCAGCTAACTATGGCTACACCTTC